This T cell receptor beta chain comes out of a study of T cells in Graves' hyperthyroidism and ophthalmopathy (dated by TCRdb to the late 2010s). With regard to the full study: Peripheral blood was sampled at the time of initial diagnosis, prior to any treatment. TCR V-J signatures able to tell the groups apart were searched for in a discovery cohort of 90 to 100 patients, of whom over 40 had Graves' ophthalmopathy and some 60 had stable Graves' hyperthyroidism. Whether ophthalmopathy could be predicted prospectively was tested in an independent validation cohort made up of 18 to 20 hyperthyroidism patients plus 17 patients who later progressed to ophthalmopathy. The approximately 100 discovery patients were randomly split 7:3 into training and test sets. The study also compared thyroid tissue and blood T-cell repertoires from more than five Graves' hyperthyroidism patients. Following sampling, methimazole starting at 30 mg daily was given to hyperthyroidism patients, and high-dose intravenous methylprednisolone was given to ophthalmopathy patients. The paper describes TCR Vbeta CDR3 sequencing of 130 to 150 peripheral blood samples, made up of some 40 ophthalmopathy patients, 70 to 80 hyperthyroidism patients and roughly 17 progressor patients. General conclusions and limits of the study: A model built on a 13 V-J signature distinguished ophthalmopathy from stable hyperthyroidism, reaching roughly 88% sensitivity and around 81% specificity in cross-validation and 80%/75% in testing. Most expanded thyroid clonotypes (frequency above 0.001) were also detected in blood, suggesting blood repertoires may reflect thyroid immune responses. No statistical method was used to fix the sample size in advance, and group allocation was not hidden from the investigators. In validation, progression to ophthalmopathy was predicted by the model with almost 71% sensitivity and 72% to 85% specificity, a median of approximately 6.5 months before onset.

Ophthalmopathy patients had moderately to severely active disease, with a Clinical Activity Score of 3 or more, a NOSPECS grade of 4 or more, and a disease duration of less than 3 months. Exclusion was applied to patients with uncontrolled infections, other autoimmune diseases, pregnancy or lactation. Diagnoses were established on the basis of clinical symptoms, serum thyroxine and TRAb, thyroid ultrasound, and orbital computed tomography. PBMCs were isolated from about 9 ml of fresh peripheral blood by Ficoll-Paque density gradient centrifugation. Total RNA was extracted with Trizol reagent, and quality was checked on an Agilent 2100 Bioanalyzer. This clonotype was detected many times. The antigen it recognizes is unknown. No qualities accompany the bases; no much larger clone lies one base away. Amplification of TCR beta CDR3 regions was carried out from RNA transcripts. The TCR CDR3 was subjected to a first round of RT-PCR using the HTBI primer set and the Qiagen OneStep RT-PCR kit. A second multiplex PCR round built the libraries, followed by size selection and purification. The libraries were sequenced on an Illumina HiSeq2000 using paired-end 100 bp reads. The source study handled its data this way. SOAPnuke was used to process the raw data, with reads discarded if the reads contained adapters or uncalled bases, had a mean Phred below 15, or lacked an exact constant-primer or identifier match. High-quality paired reads were merged using COPE v1.2.5, and each unique nucleotide sequence was defined as a clonotype. MiTCR v1.1 was used to align the clonotypes against IMGT TRBV, TRBD and TRBJ reference segments. The analysis included only V-J combinations with a frequency above 0.0001, which together covered roughly 99% of the repertoires. The TCS score was defined as F50 (clonal expansion) divided by E x V (chaos), with BLOSUM62-based TCRdist calculated between CDR3 peptides within each V-J. Welch's t-statistics and random forest reduced 450 to 600 V-J features to about 13, which were used in a naive Bayes classifier (R e1071). The public sequencing data were trimmed at Q25 with fastp and processed into clonotypes with MiXCR by TCRdb, which kept only in-frame beta chains. Each entry is one CDR3 protein sequence, shown with its most common DNA and genes. For this entry, the V and J calls and clone size follow TCRdb and not the study's own pipeline. This sample has 500,000 or so distinct CDR3 sequences in its table, and roughly 18% of those were observed once. The top ten hold 15% to 20% of the sample.

The TCR comes from a woman in her late teens or twenties with Graves' ophthalmopathy. The specimen was blood.

The encoded CDR3 is CASSESSGGGSYEQYF. In nucleotide form, the sequence is TGTGCCAGCAGCGAAAGTAGCGGGGGGGGTTCTTACGAGCAGTACTTC. This sequence uses TRBV11-2 and TRBJ2-7; 11 junctional bases match TRBD2. According to the germline V gene, CDR1 reads SGHAT and CDR2 reads FQNNGV. The CDR3 starts with the cysteine, ends with the phenylalanine, and has 16 residues. The read is trimmed to its CDR3 DNA, 48 bases read in frame from base 1. Trimmed from V: 5 bases; trimmed from J: 4 bases; junction bases lacking a gene match: 10.